The next 30 T cell receptor beta chains were all read from a single sample in a study of blood T cell repertoires in COVID-19. Sequencing was performed with immunoSEQ multiplex PCR; in TCRdb, only in-frame clones are kept and a portion is missing. The sample holds about 270,000 clones, about nine tenths seen once. Specimen: PBMCs or T cells enriched from blood (not recorded which). The source is a woman in her twenties or thirties with acute COVID-19.

The rearrangement links TRBV19 to TRBJ2-2; 8 positions match TRBD2. V lost 7 bases and J lost 8; bases outside the gene matches: 12. Looked up from germline, CDR1 is LNHDA and CDR2 is SQIVND (reference sequence). CDR3 length: 15 amino acids. The chain's CDR3 is CASTADVAGIGELFF. The CDR3 nucleotides are TGTGCCAGTACCGCCGATGTAGCGGGGATAGGGGAGCTGTTTTTT.

This sequence joins TRBV19 and TRBJ2-7; 10 bases match TRBD2. Germline CDR1 reads LNHDA; CDR2 reads SQIVND (reference sequence). The CDR3 has 14 residues. Trimming cost V 4 bases and J 9 bases; bases outside gene matches: 9. The CDR3 reads CASSTGLAADGQYF. The CDR3, as DNA: TGTGCCAGTAGTACTGGACTAGCGGCAGATGGGCAGTACTTC. Combining the CDR3 with reference TRBV19 and TRBJ2-7 gives the whole variable domain DGGITQSPKYLFRKEGQNVTLSCEQNLNHDAMYWYRQDPGQGLRLIYYSQIVNDFQKGDIAEGYSVSREKKESFPLTVTSAQKNPTAFYLCASSTGLAADGQYFGPGTRLTVT.

The chain carries TRBV27 and TRBJ2-7, with TRBD1 matching 10 bases. V was clipped by 2 bases and J by 2 bases; unmatched bases: 3. The CDR3 consists of 15 residues. Germline CDR1 is MNHEY and CDR2 is SMNVEV (reference sequence). The CDR3 is CASSLRTGGPYEQYF. In nucleotides, the CDR3 is TGTGCCAGCAGTTTAAGGACAGGGGGGCCCTACGAGCAGTACTTC.

This clone was seen a few times. The CDR3: CATSDLAPTGELFF. The CDR3 DNA reads TGTGCCACCAGTGATTTAGCCCCAACCGGGGAGCTGTTTTTT. The chain joins TRBV24-1 to TRBJ2-2; D is uncertain. CDR1 is KGHDR, CDR2 SFDVKD, per germline. V shed 1 base and J shed 5 bases, with 7 bases lying between them. CDR3 length equals 14 residues.

The V gene is TRBV7-3, the J gene TRBJ2-5; TRBD2 aligns across 9 bases. From germline, CDR1 is SGHTA and CDR2 FQGTGA. With V trimmed by 2 bases and J by 5 bases, 6 bases remained unmatched. The CDR3 is 15 residues long. The CDR3 DNA sequence: TGTGCCAGCAGCTTAGGCGGCGGGAGGGATGAGACCCAGTACTTC. Protein: CASSLGGGRDETQYF.

This chain uses TRBV5-6 with TRBJ2-7, with 7 bases aligning to TRBD2. Germline assignment: CDR1 SGHDT and CDR2 YYEEEE. Trimming removed 0 bases from V and 11 bases from J; junction bases left unmatched: 2. This CDR3 is built from 11 residues. For the CDR3, the DNA is TGTGCCAGCAGCTTGGGGAGCGGGGAGTACTTC. Translated, it gives CASSLGSGEYF.

CDR3 nucleotide sequence: TGTGCCAGCGACAGGGGATACTCCTACAATGAGCAGTTCTTC. This sequence encodes CASDRGYSYNEQFF. The chain is built from TRBV19 and TRBJ2-1; 8 nucleotides line up with TRBD1. The germline V gene has CDR1 LNHDA and CDR2 SQIVND (reference sequence). The CDR3 is made up of 14 amino acids. Trimming removed 9 bases from V and 0 bases from J; junction bases left unmatched: 4.

The chain couples TRBV27 to TRBJ2-1; 10 bases map to TRBD2. The junction had 4 bases not matched to a gene; V was cut back by 2 bases and J by 6 bases. Germline V gives CDR1 MNHEY, CDR2 SMNVEV (reference sequence). This CDR3 comprises 15 residues. CDR3: CASSLLAGAVNEQFF. The CDR3, as DNA: TGTGCCAGCAGTTTACTAGCGGGAGCCGTCAATGAGCAGTTCTTC.

The chain has TRBV4-3 and TRBJ1-1; D unclear. This CDR3 has 15 amino acids. The germline gives CDR1 LGHNA, CDR2 YSLEER. Trimming removed 2 bases at V and 1 base at J, with 11 bases between. CDR3 coding DNA: TGCGCCAGCAGCCAATATGAGACGGGGAACACTGAAGCTTTCTTT. It translates to CASSQYETGNTEAFF.

The chain combines TRBV29-1 with TRBJ2-2; 15 bases fit TRBD2. The V gene's germline CDR1 is SQVTM and CDR2 ANQGSEA. The CDR3 totals 16 residues. CDR3: CSAWTSGRANTGELFF. CDR3 DNA sequence: TGCAGTGCCTGGACTAGCGGGAGGGCGAACACCGGGGAGCTGTTTTTT.

The V gene is TRBV21-1, the J gene TRBJ2-5; the D call in the table, TRBD1, was not verified against the DNA. TRBV21-1 is a known pseudogene. There are 19 residues in the CDR3. The CDR3 DNA follows: TGTGCCAGCAGCAAAGGTTGTACGAGAGAACAGGGGGCGAAAGAGACCCAGTACTTC. As protein: CASSKGCTREQGAKETQYF.

Note on this clone: The sample contains more than one DNA sequence encoding this CDR3. The chain carries TRBV2 and TRBJ1-5, with unresolved D. The CDR3 is 12 amino acids. With 5 bases removed from V and 5 bases from J, the gap between germline ends came to 7 bases. The germline V gene encodes CDR1 SNHLY and CDR2 FYNNEI. CDR3 sequence: CASSPQDQPQHF. In DNA form, the CDR3 reads TGTGCCAGCAGTCCTCAGGATCAGCCCCAGCATTTT.

The rearrangement uses TRBV28 and TRBJ1-1; D unresolved. The CDR3 has 14 residues. V was trimmed by 6 bases and J by 1 base, leaving 12 bases between them. Germline loops: CDR1 MDHEN, CDR2 SYDVKM. The CDR3 DNA sequence: TGTGCCAGCAGCCTGCTGGAGGCGAACACTGAAGCTTTCTTT. This gives the protein CASSLLEANTEAFF.

The chain is built from TRBV5-1 and TRBJ1-1; 7 nucleotides align to TRBD1. CDR1 is SGHRS, CDR2 YFSETQ, per germline. The CDR3 is 15 amino acids. V gave up 4 bases and J gave up 1 base; unmatched junction bases: 7. CDR3 nucleotides: TGCGCCAGCAGCCCGACAGGGCTGGGGAACACTGAAGCTTTCTTT. Encoded protein: CASSPTGLGNTEAFF.

The table lists this clone with a count of one. The chain joins TRBV29-1 to TRBJ1-1, with 7 bases lining up with TRBD1. The trim removed 4 bases at V and 2 bases at J, leaving 10 bases unmatched. Per the germline V gene, CDR1 is SQVTM and CDR2 is ANQGSEA. The CDR3 consists of 15 residues. The CDR3 coding sequence is TGCAGCGTTGGAAGGGGGCTATCGGGAAACACTGAAGCTTTCTTT. Residues: CSVGRGLSGNTEAFF.

The J gene is TRBJ2-5, the V gene TRBV5-1; 15 bases agree with TRBD2. V dropped 5 bases and J dropped 4; count of bases not matched to a gene: 3. The germline gives CDR1 SGHRS, CDR2 YFSETQ. The CDR3 consists of 15 residues. CDR3 coding DNA: TGCGCCAGCAGGGGGGGACTAGCGGGAGGAGAGACCCAGTACTTC. It codes for CASRGGLAGGETQYF.

This clone was observed a handful of times. V and J are TRBV28 and TRBJ2-2; 9 positions match TRBD2. CDR1 is MDHEN and CDR2 is SYDVKM in the germline V gene. The CDR3 consists of 17 residues. Germline trimming cut 2 bases from V and 2 bases from J; bases unmatched to any gene: 6. CDR3 nucleotides: TGTGCCAGCAGTTTAGGACTGACTAGCGGAAACACCGGGGAGCTGTTTTTT. Amino acids: CASSLGLTSGNTGELFF.

The V and J genes are TRBV28 and TRBJ1-1; 9 bases align to TRBD1. Germline CDR1 and CDR2: MDHEN and SYDVKM. The CDR3 covers 13 residues. The V segment lost 6 bases and the J segment 10 bases; nucleotides outside the gene matches: 9. CDR3 sequence: CASRSTGGGVAFF. DNA of the CDR3: TGTGCCAGCAGGTCGACAGGGGGTGGTGTAGCTTTCTTT.

The genes are TRBV3-1 (or the pseudogene TRBV3-2) and TRBJ2-1, with 14 bases identical to TRBD2. The J segment lost 8 bases and the V segment lost 4 bases, leaving 7 bases of the junction unmatched. Per germline, CDR1 LGHDT and CDR2 YNNKEL (reference sequence). The CDR3 extends over 16 amino acids. The CDR3: CASSRLWTSGRYEQFF. Here the CDR3 DNA reads TGTGCCAGCAGCCGTCTTTGGACTAGCGGGAGGTATGAGCAGTTCTTC.

The chain uses TRBV5-1 and TRBJ2-7; weak D call: TRBD1 (6 bases). Germline V gives CDR1 SGHRS, CDR2 YFSETQ. Trimming removed 7 bases at V and 2 bases at J, with 10 bases between. This CDR3 region has 12 residues. CDR3 residues: CASAEGAYEQYF. In DNA, the CDR3 is TGCGCCAGCGCCGAGGGGGCCTACGAGCAGTACTTC. Combining the CDR3 with reference TRBV5-1 and TRBJ2-7 gives the whole variable domain KAGVTQTPRYLIKTRGQQVTLSCSPISGHRSVSWYQQTPGQGLQFLFEYFSETQRNKGNFPGRFSGRQFSNSRSEMNVSTLELGDSALYLCASAEGAYEQYFGPGTRLTVT.

The gene calls are TRBV27 and TRBJ2-2; a weak D match, TRBD2 (7 bases). Germline lookup yields CDR1 MNHEY and CDR2 SMNVEV (reference sequence). V lost 2 bases to trimming and J lost 6 bases, with 16 bases between them. This CDR3 is 16 amino acids long. CDR3 in amino acids: CASSLKGGGRSGELFF. As DNA, the CDR3 is TGTGCCAGCAGTTTAAAGGGGGGAGGGCGGTCCGGGGAGCTGTTTTTT.

The CDR3 is CASSMRGDREETQYF. The CDR3 DNA reads as TGTGCCAGTAGTATGAGGGGAGACAGGGAAGAGACCCAGTACTTC. The chain uses TRBV19 and TRBJ2-5, with 7 positions matching TRBD1. From germline, CDR1 is LNHDA and CDR2 SQIVND (reference sequence). The CDR3 spans 15 residues. V was clipped by 3 bases and J by 3 bases; unmatched bases: 7.

The chain has TRBV2 and TRBJ1-2, with D unclear. This CDR3 is 14 amino acids long. With 5 bases removed from V and 8 bases from J, the gap between germline ends came to 18 bases. Looked up from germline, CDR1 is SNHLY and CDR2 is FYNNEI. The CDR3 loop is CASSLDGEVGGYTF. CDR3 DNA sequence: TGTGCCAGCAGTTTAGACGGAGAAGTTGGAGGCTACACCTTC.

CDR3 protein: CASSHQRNQETQYF. In nucleotides, the CDR3 is TGCGCCAGCAGCCATCAGCGAAATCAAGAGACCCAGTACTTC. The V gene is TRBV10-2, the J gene TRBJ2-5; D remains ambiguous. CDR3 length: 14 amino acids. Trimming removed 6 bases from V and 2 bases from J, with 13 bases in between. Looked up from germline, CDR1 is WSHSY and CDR2 is SAAADI.

V is TRBV7-9 and J is TRBJ2-3, with 9 bases matching TRBD1. The V gene end was trimmed by 5 bases and the J gene end by 2 bases; junction bases not matched to a gene: 11. The CDR3 consists of 17 residues. Germline V gene lookup returns CDR1 SEHNR and CDR2 FQNEAQ (reference sequence). The CDR3 is CASSPGGTGILTDTQYF. CDR3 sequence (DNA): TGTGCCAGCAGCCCAGGAGGGACAGGGATCCTCACAGATACGCAGTATTTT.

V and J are TRBV7-2 and TRBJ2-7, with 9 bases identical to TRBD1. Germline trimming cut 5 bases from V and 7 bases from J; bases unmatched to any gene: 12. The length of the CDR3 is 15 residues. Germline-derived CDR1 and CDR2 are SGHTA and FQGNSA. The DNA for the CDR3 is TGTGCCAGCAGCCGCGATATACAGGGGGCGAGGGAGCAGTACTTC. It encodes CASSRDIQGAREQYF.

The chain combines TRBV29-1 with TRBJ2-1, with TRBD2 identical over 15 bases. Trimming removed 4 bases from V and 5 bases from J; junction bases left unmatched: 6. The CDR3 length is 16 residues. Germline CDR1 SQVTM, CDR2 ANQGSEA. CDR3 DNA sequence: TGCAGCGTTGCCGGGACTAGCGGGAGGCCTGACAATGAGCAGTTCTTC. It codes for CSVAGTSGRPDNEQFF.

The chain recombines TRBV19 with TRBJ2-3; 12 bases fit TRBD2. This CDR3 contains 15 residues. V gave up 5 bases and J gave up 3 bases; unmatched junction bases: 3. Germline lookup yields CDR1 LNHDA and CDR2 SQIVND (reference sequence). CDR3 nucleotide sequence: TGTGCCAGTAGTCTAGGACTAGCGGGAACAGATACGCAGTATTTT. Translated, it gives CASSLGLAGTDTQYF.

This chain links TRBV7-2 with TRBJ2-7; D gene unclear. Per germline, CDR1 SGHTA and CDR2 FQGNSA. Trimming cost V 2 bases and J 1 base, with 12 bases left between them. The CDR3 has 15 amino acids. The DNA of the CDR3 is TGTGCCAGCAGCTTATCCTTCCAGGTGTCCTACGAGCAGTACTTC. It specifies CASSLSFQVSYEQYF.

J is TRBJ1-2 and V is TRBV29-1; tentative D call: TRBD1 (5 bases). Deletions cut 2 bases from V and 4 bases from J, with 14 bases between. Per the germline V gene, CDR1 is SQVTM and CDR2 is ANQGSEA. The CDR3 has 14 amino acids. The CDR3 loop is CSVEPGENIYGYTF. The CDR3 DNA reads TGCAGCGTTGAACCGGGGGAGAATATCTATGGCTACACCTTC.